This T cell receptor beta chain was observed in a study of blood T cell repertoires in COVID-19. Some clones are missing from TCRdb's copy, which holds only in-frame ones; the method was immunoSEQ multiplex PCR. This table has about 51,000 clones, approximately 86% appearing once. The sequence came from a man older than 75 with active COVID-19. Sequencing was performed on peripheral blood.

This chain's CDR3 is CASRDSSYNSPLHF. In DNA form, the CDR3 reads TGTGCCAGTCGAGACAGCTCCTATAATTCACCCCTCCACTTT. The chain combines TRBV19 with TRBJ1-6, with a possible D match to TRBD1 (5 bases). V lost 8 bases, J lost 0 bases, and 8 bases lay in between. There are 14 residues in the CDR3. Germline V gene sequence: CDR1 LNHDA, CDR2 SQIVND (reference sequence).